This T cell receptor (beta chain) was observed in a study of T cell changes during pregnancy in multiple sclerosis (dated by TCRdb to about 2019). A note on the overall study: The study examined how the T cell repertoire changed over the course of pregnancy in women with multiple sclerosis.

Comment on this clone: Its antigen is unknown. No much larger clone exists at a distance of one base, and base qualities are not known.

Library preparation was by the immunoSEQ multiplex PCR assay. The table comes from immuneACCESS by way of TCRdb, which keeps in-frame sequences with V and J called. Part of the clones is missing from these tables; in studies checked, under half for an unresolved V gene and the rest for unknown reasons. The sample has some 54,000 clones on record, 85% to 95% of them singletons. About 1.8% of the sample rests with the top ten. From the cysteine up to the phenylalanine, the CDR3 has a length of 14 residues. Just CDR3 DNA is preserved here, 42 bases in frame from base 1. V drops 6 bases and J drops 6 bases, leaving 15 bases in between. Per the germline V gene, SGHTA is the CDR1 and FQGNSA is the CDR2.

The receptor was derived from a female donor with multiple sclerosis, enrolled in a pregnancy study. The chain links TRBV7-2 with TRBJ1-5; TRBD1 is perhaps the D gene, given 5 matching bases. The sequencing used peripheral blood, collected after pregnancy. The DNA is as follows: TGTGCCAGCAGAAAGACAGCCCGCGGTCAGCCCCAGCATTTT. Translated, this gives CASRKTARGQPQHF.